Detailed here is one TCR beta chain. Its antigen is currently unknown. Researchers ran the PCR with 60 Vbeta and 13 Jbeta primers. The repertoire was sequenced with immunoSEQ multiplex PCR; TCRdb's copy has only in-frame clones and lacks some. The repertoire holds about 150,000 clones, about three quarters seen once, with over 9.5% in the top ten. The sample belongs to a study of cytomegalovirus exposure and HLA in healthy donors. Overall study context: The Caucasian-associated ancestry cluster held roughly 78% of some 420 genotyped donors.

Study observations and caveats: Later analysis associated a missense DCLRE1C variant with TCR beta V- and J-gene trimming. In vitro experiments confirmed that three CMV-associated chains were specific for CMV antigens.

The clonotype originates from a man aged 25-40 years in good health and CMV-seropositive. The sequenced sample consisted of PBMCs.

For the CDR3, the DNA is TGTGCCAGCAGTGAAATAGACGGGGTGACCTACGAGCAGTACTTC. It codes for CASSEIDGVTYEQYF. This chain uses TRBV25-1 with TRBJ2-7; the D gene is possibly TRBD2 (5 bases). V was clipped by 2 bases and J by 2 bases, with 13 bases between them. The CDR3 totals 15 residues. Germline lookup yields CDR1 MGHDK and CDR2 SYGVNS.